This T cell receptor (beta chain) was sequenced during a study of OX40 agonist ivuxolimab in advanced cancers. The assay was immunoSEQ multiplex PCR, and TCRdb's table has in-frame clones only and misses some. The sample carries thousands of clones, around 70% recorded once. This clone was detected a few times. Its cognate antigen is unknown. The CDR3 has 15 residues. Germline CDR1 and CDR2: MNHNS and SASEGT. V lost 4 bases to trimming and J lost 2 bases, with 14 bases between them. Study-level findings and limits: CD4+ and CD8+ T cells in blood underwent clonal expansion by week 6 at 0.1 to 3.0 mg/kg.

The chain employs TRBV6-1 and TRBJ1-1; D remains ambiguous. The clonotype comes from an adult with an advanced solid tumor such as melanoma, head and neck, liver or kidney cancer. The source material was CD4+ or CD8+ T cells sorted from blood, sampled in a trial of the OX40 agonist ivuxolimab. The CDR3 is CASSGSSWANTEAFF. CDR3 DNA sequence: TGTGCCAGCAGTGGGTCCTCATGGGCCAACACTGAAGCTTTCTTT.